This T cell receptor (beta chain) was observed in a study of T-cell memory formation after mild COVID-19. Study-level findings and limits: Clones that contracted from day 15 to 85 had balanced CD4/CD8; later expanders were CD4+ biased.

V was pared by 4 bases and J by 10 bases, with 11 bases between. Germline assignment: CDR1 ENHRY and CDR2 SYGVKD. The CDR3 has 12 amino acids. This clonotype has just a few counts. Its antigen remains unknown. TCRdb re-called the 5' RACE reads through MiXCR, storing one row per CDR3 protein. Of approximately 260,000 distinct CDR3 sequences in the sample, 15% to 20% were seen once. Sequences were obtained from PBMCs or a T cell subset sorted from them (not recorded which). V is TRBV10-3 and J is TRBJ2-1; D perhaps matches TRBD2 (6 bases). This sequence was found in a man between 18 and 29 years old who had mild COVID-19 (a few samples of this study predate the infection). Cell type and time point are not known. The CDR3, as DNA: TGTGCCATCAGTGGAACGGAGGGGGAGCAGTTCTTC. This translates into CAISGTEGEQFF.